The sequence of this T cell receptor (beta chain) was determined in a study of blood T cell repertoires in COVID-19. Study-level background: Sources were T cells, B-cell-depleted T cells, or PBMCs; the material itself was cDNA or gDNA.

Original handling: Counts of nucleated cells, estimated from reference gene primer amplification, were obtained. The method was immunoSEQ multiplex PCR; TCRdb's version includes in-frame clones alone and lacks a portion of them. The V and J calls and the clone size are those of that table, but D and trimming were determined from the DNA. The profile shows roughly 300,000 clones, 83% of them singletons. Unmatched junction bases numbered 8, after V lost 7 bases and J lost 4 bases. The germline V gene encodes CDR1 SEHNR and CDR2 FQNEAQ (reference sequence). This CDR3 has 14 residues. Sequenced sample: peripheral blood. The chain combines TRBV7-9 with TRBJ2-5, with TRBD2 matching 8 bases. The source of this sequence is a woman aged 50 to 65 who had recovered from COVID-19. The CDR3 protein is CASNRKGLGETQYF. For the CDR3, the DNA is TGTGCCAGCAACCGAAAGGGACTAGGAGAGACCCAGTACTTC.